This TCR beta chain was identified during a study of T cells in Graves' hyperthyroidism and ophthalmopathy. Germline assignment: CDR1 MDHEN and CDR2 SYDVKM. With 4 bases removed from V and 3 bases from J, the gap between germline ends came to 6 bases. The CDR3 is 12 amino acids. About this clonotype: Its antigen is undetermined.

Amplification targeted TCR beta CDR3 regions from RNA transcripts. The HTBI set primed first-round TCR CDR3 RT-PCR. One entry per CDR3 protein results from TCRdb running MiXCR on the multiplex PCR reads. The sample contains about 600,000 distinct CDR3 sequences, around 15% of which appear only once. Study results and caveats: Before onset, by a median of 6.5 months, the model predicted ophthalmopathy.

This TCR was sampled from a middle-aged woman with Graves' ophthalmopathy. The V and J genes are TRBV28 and TRBJ1-2; D gene unclear. Sequencing was carried out using blood. The CDR3 DNA sequence: TGTGCCAGCAGTTGGGTAGACTATGGCTACACCTTC. Encoded protein: CASSWVDYGYTF.